This TCR beta chain was captured in a study of CXCR3-negative and CXCR3-positive naive CD8 T cells. CDR1 is DFQATT, CDR2 SNEGSKA, per germline (reference sequence). This CDR3 is built from 15 residues. The TRB cDNA libraries were prepared by 5' RACE with UMI labels. TCRdb reworked the 5' RACE reads into one entry per CDR3 protein, no DNA. The specimen's table records over 100,000 distinct CDR3 sequences. Sequenced material: naive CXCR3- CD8+ T cells from blood. The subset here: CD45RO-CCR7+CD27+CD95- naive CD8+ T cells lacking CXCR3 (TNR3-). This clonotype was sampled from a human donor in good health. Some clones in this sample may be carry-over from other donors' samples. V and J are TRBV20-1 and TRBJ2-1; the D gene TCRdb calls, TRBD1, cannot be checked with no DNA. The CDR3 loop reads CSARSGTEGNNEQFF.